This is a list of T cell receptor beta chains from one sample in a study of T cell responses to AZD1222 COVID-19 vaccine. Repertoires were generated with immunoSEQ multiplex PCR, while TCRdb's copy carries only in-frame clones and drops some. The table lists under 200,000 clones, around 93% of them singletons, with about 9% in the top ten. Here the sequenced sample was peripheral blood, taken on day 0 of AZD1222 vaccination. These receptors all stem from an adult in good health. Both conserved end residues are part of each CDR3. The D gene is left open where the match is weak. Some rows have no size entry. The others give once, few or many, or a class for an expanded clone.

j_gene | abundance | d_gene | len | v_gene | CDR3nt | CDR3aa
TRBJ1-3 | - | TRBD1 | 16 | TRBV6-5 | TGTGCCAGCAGTTACTGGGGACAGAGCTCTGGAAACACCATATATTTT | CASSYWGQSSGNTIYF
TRBJ2-2 | few | TRBD1 | 16 | TRBV5-1 | TGCGCCAGCAGCATTAAACAGGGGGGGAACACCGGGGAGCTGTTTTTT | CASSIKQGGNTGELFF
TRBJ1-6 | - | TRBD1 | 16 | TRBV4-3 | TGCGCCAGCAGCCATACGTTACAGGGGTATAATTCACCCCTCCACTTT | CASSHTLQGYNSPLHF
TRBJ2-7 | - | TRBD2 | 13 | TRBV28 | TGTGCCAGCAGGAATAGCGGGAAGTACGAGCAGTACTTC | CASRNSGKYEQYF
TRBJ2-7 | once | TRBD2 | 12 | TRBV3-1/TRBV3-2 | TGTGCCAGCAGCACACGACTAGCGGGAGCGCACTTC | CASSTRLAGAHF
TRBJ2-1 | - | TRBD1 | 15 | TRBV6-5 | TGTGCCAGCAGGGTAACAGGGGGCTCCTACAATGAGCAGTTCTTC | CASRVTGGSYNEQFF
TRBJ2-7 | - | TRBD1 | 13 | TRBV5-6 | TGTGCCAGCAGCCCGGGACAGATCTACGAGCAGTACTTC | CASSPGQIYEQYF
TRBJ1-2 | - | - | 13 | TRBV5-6 | TGTGCCAGCAGCTTGTCAAGACAGTATGGCTACACCTTC | CASSLSRQYGYTF
TRBJ2-1 | - | - | 20 | TRBV15 | TGTGCCACCAGCAGAGAGGTCCCGGAGTTCGCCGTCGGAAACTACAATGAGCAGTTCTTC | CATSREVPEFAVGNYNEQFF
TRBJ2-7 | - | - | 16 | TRBV5-6 | TGTGCCAGCAGCTTGGACGGCAGGGGTGTAACCTACGAGCAGTACTTC | CASSLDGRGVTYEQYF
TRBJ1-1 | - | - | 13 | TRBV5-1 | TGCGCCGGCCTGGGTCGGACCAACACTGAAGCTTTCTTT | CAGLGRTNTEAFF
TRBJ1-5 | - | - | 15 | TRBV6-1 | TGTGCCAGCAGTGACGACCTGGGGGACAATCAGCCCCAGCATTTT | CASSDDLGDNQPQHF
TRBJ2-2 | - | - | 16 | TRBV28 | TGTGCCAGCAGCCCTATGGACAGAGCGAACACCGGGGAGCTGTTTTTT | CASSPMDRANTGELFF
TRBJ2-5 | - | - | 16 | TRBV18 | TGTGCCAGCTCACCCTGGCGGCAAAAAGAGGGGGAGACCCAGTACTTC | CASSPWRQKEGETQYF
TRBJ2-7 | - | TRBD2 | 15 | TRBV7-2 | TGTGCCAGCAGCCAAATGGGACTAGGGGTTAGGGAGCAGTACTTC | CASSQMGLGVREQYF
TRBJ1-2 | few | - | 18 | TRBV27 | TGTGCCAGCAGTTTGACCCCCCGGCGGTTTGACAACTATGGTGGCTACACCTTC | CASSLTPRRFDNYGGYTF
TRBJ2-7 | - | TRBD1 | 15 | TRBV9 | TGTGCCAGCAGCCTAAACGGACAGGGAATCAACGAGCAGTACTTC | CASSLNGQGINEQYF
TRBJ2-3 | - | - | 14 | TRBV3-1/TRBV3-2 | TGTGCCAGCAGCCAAGCTCCGCGGGTAGATACGCAGTATTTT | CASSQAPRVDTQYF
TRBJ1-1 | - | - | 12 | TRBV2 | TGTGCTCAAGGGCAGGGAGTTCCTGAAGCTTTCTTT | CAQGQGVPEAFF
TRBJ1-1 | - | - | 13 | TRBV19 | TGTGCCACAACACGGGGGGTGGTCACTGAAGCTTTCTTT | CATTRGVVTEAFF
TRBJ1-1 | - | - | 15 | TRBV6-5 | TGTGCCAGCAGTTCGGGCCTCCCGAGGAACACTGAAGCTTTCTTT | CASSSGLPRNTEAFF
TRBJ1-5 | - | - | 12 | TRBV5-6 | TGTGCCAGCAGCCGTGGCCCTCAGCCCCAGCATTTT | CASSRGPQPQHF
TRBJ1-2 | - | TRBD1 | 14 | TRBV10-3 | TGTGCCATCAGTCCAGACGGGACAGACTATGGCTACACCTTC | CAISPDGTDYGYTF